Below are 29 T cell receptor beta chains sequenced from a single sample in a study of blood T cell repertoires in COVID-19. The assay was immunoSEQ multiplex PCR, and TCRdb's table has in-frame clones only and misses some. Among 200,000 to 250,000 clones listed, around 86% were seen once. Specimen: peripheral blood. Receptors originate from a human donor in a cohort sampled during active COVID-19.

V and J are TRBV28 and TRBJ1-1, with 9 nucleotides matching TRBD1. V lost 5 bases, J lost 2 bases, and 6 bases stayed unmatched. Germline lookup yields CDR1 MDHEN and CDR2 SYDVKM. The CDR3 is 15 amino acids. CDR3 loop: CASSPWTGVNTEAFF. CDR3 coding DNA: TGTGCCAGCAGTCCCTGGACAGGGGTAAACACTGAAGCTTTCTTT.

V is TRBV27 and J is TRBJ2-5; TRBD1 matches 11 bases. CDR1 is MNHEY, CDR2 SMNVEV, per germline (reference sequence). The CDR3 spans 15 residues. The V gene end was trimmed by 5 bases and the J gene end by 2 bases; junction bases not matched to a gene: 4. In DNA form, the CDR3 reads TGTGCCAGCAGTGACGGGACAGGGGGACAAGAGACCCAGTACTTC. Translated: CASSDGTGGQETQYF.

The chain carries TRBV7-6 and TRBJ1-6, with a possible D match to TRBD1 (6 bases). Germline V gives CDR1 SGHVS, CDR2 FNYEAQ. This CDR3 spans 15 amino acids. The V end lost 3 bases, the J end lost 5 bases, and 11 bases lay between the germline ends. For the CDR3, the DNA is TGTGCCAGCAGCTTTGGGACACTCCATAATTCACCCCTCCACTTT. Residues: CASSFGTLHNSPLHF.

This rearrangement joins TRBV30 to TRBJ1-1, with D unclear. CDR3 length: 11 residues. With 2 bases removed from V and 11 bases from J, the gap between germline ends came to 12 bases. Germline V CDR1 and CDR2: GTSNPN, SVGIG (reference sequence). Here the CDR3 DNA reads TGTGCCTGGAGTCCTGGCAGGCAGGCTTTCTTT. This gives the protein CAWSPGRQAFF. The variable domain in full, with the rest retrieved from reference TRBV30 and TRBJ1-1, is SQTIHQWPATLVQPVGSPLSLECTVEGTSNPNLYWYRQAAGRGLQLLFYSVGIGQISSEVPQNLSASRPQDRQFILSSKKLLLSDSGFYLCAWSPGRQAFFGQGTRLTVV.

The rearrangement uses TRBV19 and TRBJ1-1; D remains unclear. Germline V gene data show CDR1 as LNHDA and CDR2 as SQIVND (reference sequence). The V and J ends lost 3 bases and 7 bases respectively, with 12 bases between them. This CDR3 spans 13 amino acids. The CDR3 protein is CASSMGEILEAFF. The CDR3 DNA is TGTGCCAGTAGTATGGGAGAAATCCTTGAAGCTTTCTTT.

V is TRBV5-1 and J is TRBJ1-5, with 8 bases identical to TRBD1. V lost 0 bases to trimming and J lost 2 bases; unmatched junction nucleotides: 4. Germline V gives CDR1 SGHRS, CDR2 YFSETQ. The CDR3 is 16 amino acids. Here the CDR3 reads CASSLEPGGGNQPQHF. For the CDR3, the DNA is TGCGCCAGCAGCTTGGAGCCAGGGGGCGGCAATCAGCCCCAGCATTTT. Full variable domain (rest looked up from reference TRBV5-1 and TRBJ1-5): KAGVTQTPRYLIKTRGQQVTLSCSPISGHRSVSWYQQTPGQGLQFLFEYFSETQRNKGNFPGRFSGRQFSNSRSEMNVSTLELGDSALYLCASSLEPGGGNQPQHFGDGTRLSIL.

The CDR3 protein is CASRYIQGDGYTF. The DNA of the CDR3 is TGTGCAAGTCGCTATATACAGGGAGATGGCTACACCTTC. V and J are TRBV12-2 and TRBJ1-2; the table names TRBD1, a call not compared with the DNA. TRBV12-2 is a listed pseudogene. The CDR3 consists of 13 residues.

This clone was counted between two and nine times. This sequence joins TRBV4-2 and TRBJ2-1; tentative D call: TRBD1 (6 bases). In germline, CDR1 is LGHNA, CDR2 YNFKEQ. The CDR3 runs to 14 residues. Trimming cost V 0 bases and J 6 bases, with 9 bases left between them. CDR3 loop: CASSQDDRSNEQFF. The CDR3 DNA reads TGTGCCAGCAGCCAAGATGACAGGAGCAATGAGCAGTTCTTC.

J is TRBJ2-3 and V is TRBV9; D unclear. Germline V CDR1 and CDR2: SGDLS, YYNGEE. Trimming took 3 bases from V and 0 from J, leaving 11 bases between them. CDR3 length: 15 amino acids. The CDR3 region is CASSAYRSSTDTQYF. Here the CDR3 DNA reads TGTGCCAGCAGCGCGTACAGATCTAGCACAGATACGCAGTATTTT.

Comments on this clone: This clone may be a read error of a much larger clone one base away. This chain links TRBV9 with TRBJ2-7; 9 bases match TRBD2. The CDR3 covers 15 residues. Germline V gene lookup returns CDR1 SGDLS and CDR2 YYNGEE. Germline trimming cut 0 bases from V and 0 bases from J; bases unmatched to any gene: 1. The CDR3 nucleotides read TGTGCCAGCAGCGTAGCTAGCGGGAACTCCTACGAGCAGTACTTC. It codes for CASSVASGNSYEQYF. Full variable domain (outside the CDR3, taken from reference TRBV9 and TRBJ2-7): DSGVTQTPKHLITATGQRVTLRCSPRSGDLSVYWYQQSLDQGLQFLIQYYNGEERAKGNILERFSAQQFPDLHSELNLSSLELGDSALYFCASSVASGNSYEQYFGPGTRLTVT.

V usage is TRBV28 and J usage is TRBJ2-7, with 8 nucleotides matching TRBD2. V lost 6 bases and J lost 5; bases outside the gene matches: 12. The CDR3 spans 15 residues. Looked up from germline, CDR1 is MDHEN and CDR2 is SYDVKM. As DNA, the CDR3 is TGTGCCAGCAGCCCCGGGGGGGACCCTTTCCACGAGCAGTACTTC. It translates to CASSPGGDPFHEQYF.

The chain recombines TRBV29-1 with TRBJ2-7, with 9 positions matching TRBD1. The CDR3 extends over 14 amino acids. V was pared by 1 base and J by 4 bases, with 5 bases of the junction left unmatched. Germline V gives CDR1 SQVTM, CDR2 ANQGSEA. CDR3 loop: CSVEVRTGVYEQYF. In nucleotides, the CDR3 is TGCAGCGTTGAAGTGAGGACAGGGGTATACGAGCAGTACTTC.

V gene TRBV18 combines with J gene TRBJ2-7, with D possibly matching TRBD1 (6 bases). V lost 3 bases, J lost 1 base, and 10 bases lay in between. Per germline, CDR1 KGHSH and CDR2 LQKENI. The CDR3 is 14 residues long. This chain's CDR3 is CASSPQDSSYEQYF. CDR3 coding DNA: TGTGCCAGCTCACCTCAGGACAGTTCCTACGAGCAGTACTTC.

The chain joins TRBV6-5 to TRBJ2-1; weak D call: TRBD2 (6 bases). The CDR3 consists of 16 residues. Germline V gene lookup returns CDR1 MNHEY and CDR2 SVGAGI. The V and J ends lost 2 bases and 0 bases respectively, with 11 bases between them. The CDR3: CASSYRSSVSYNEQFF. The CDR3 nucleotides read TGTGCCAGCAGTTACCGGTCTAGCGTCTCCTACAATGAGCAGTTCTTC.

The chain couples TRBV30 to TRBJ1-6, with 9 bases fitting TRBD1. The CDR3 runs 14 residues. The germline CDR1 and CDR2 sequences are GTSNPN and SVGIG (reference sequence). V dropped 3 bases and J dropped 14; count of bases not matched to a gene: 11. The CDR3, as DNA: TGTGCCTGGAGATTGACAGGGGGGAAAAGGGCCCTCCACTTT. Its protein product is CAWRLTGGKRALHF.

The CDR3 loop reads CASSSISGASEQYF. CDR3 DNA: TGTGCCAGCAGCTCGATTAGCGGGGCGTCCGAGCAGTACTTC. J is TRBJ2-7 and V is TRBV5-4, with 8 bases lining up with TRBD2. This CDR3 is 14 amino acids long. Germline CDR1 reads SGHNT; CDR2 reads YYREEE (reference sequence). Trimming removed 3 bases from V and 6 bases from J; junction bases left unmatched: 8.

This clone was recorded once. The chain is built from TRBV28 and TRBJ2-3, with TRBD2 identical over 9 bases. Germline lookup yields CDR1 MDHEN and CDR2 SYDVKM. V was pared by 5 bases and J by 1 base, with 13 bases of the junction left unmatched. This CDR3 region has 18 residues. The CDR3 here is CASSPEGGRGSRTDTQYF. The CDR3 region has the DNA TGTGCCAGCAGTCCCGAGGGCGGGAGGGGGAGCCGCACAGATACGCAGTATTTT.

This chain joins TRBV18 and TRBJ2-7; 9 bases agree with TRBD1. Looked up from germline, CDR1 is KGHSH and CDR2 is LQKENI. V was pared by 5 bases and J by 5 bases, with 4 bases of the junction left unmatched. The CDR3 is 13 amino acids. The CDR3 nucleotides are TGTGCCAGCTCATTGGGACAGGGAGACGAGCAGTACTTC. As protein: CASSLGQGDEQYF.

The genes are TRBV18 and TRBJ2-1; D is possibly TRBD2 (5 bases). The germline CDR1 and CDR2 sequences are KGHSH and LQKENI. This CDR3 has 15 residues. The V and J ends lost 3 bases and 0 bases respectively, with 9 bases between them. CDR3 bases: TGTGCCAGCTCACCTACTAGTATCTCCTACAATGAGCAGTTCTTC. Amino acids: CASSPTSISYNEQFF.

Remarks on this clone: This may come from a read error, since a much larger clone is one base off. CDR3 nucleotide sequence: TGTGCCAGCAGCTCCCGGACTAGCGGGAGCACAGATACGCAGTATTTT. Protein product: CASSSRTSGSTDTQYF. J is TRBJ2-3 and V is TRBV7-2, with 11 bases identical to TRBD2. Germline lookup yields CDR1 SGHTA and CDR2 FQGNSA. The CDR3 extends over 16 amino acids. J gave up 0 bases and V 4 bases, and 3 bases lay outside the gene matches.

The V and J genes are TRBV5-1 and TRBJ2-1; the match to TRBD2 covers 14 bases. In germline, CDR1 is SGHRS, CDR2 YFSETQ. The CDR3 contains 15 residues. The V and J ends lost 4 bases and 7 bases, in that order; junction bases with no gene match: 4. The CDR3 spells CASSPGTSGRNEQFF. CDR3 DNA: TGCGCCAGCAGCCCCGGGACTAGCGGGAGAAATGAGCAGTTCTTC.

This chain joins TRBV7-3 and TRBJ2-1, with 11 bases that match TRBD2. There are 13 residues in the CDR3. The ends lost 2 bases at V and 15 bases at J; junction bases unmatched: 6. The germline gives CDR1 SGHTA, CDR2 FQGTGA. CDR3 bases: TGTGCCAGCAGCTTAGATCCTAGCGGGAGGTGGTTCTTC. It yields the protein CASSLDPSGRWFF.

In its sample, this clone was seen a few times. CDR3: CASLLGTDFYEQYF. Written as DNA, the CDR3 is TGTGCCAGCCTATTAGGGACAGATTTCTACGAGCAGTACTTC. This chain joins TRBV2 and TRBJ2-7, with 7 bases fitting TRBD1. The V gene's germline CDR1 is SNHLY and CDR2 FYNNEI. V shed 8 bases and J 3 bases; nucleotides not matched to a gene: 10. The CDR3 is 14 residues long.

The V and J genes are TRBV6-5 and TRBJ1-4; TRBD1 matches 7 bases. This CDR3 has 14 amino acids. Germline CDR1 MNHEY, CDR2 SVGAGI. V gave up 5 bases and J gave up 7 bases; unmatched junction bases: 7. The CDR3 spells CASSQQGLIEKLFF. The CDR3 nucleotides are TGTGCCAGCAGTCAACAGGGGTTGATTGAAAAACTGTTTTTT.

The rearrangement joins TRBV6-5 to TRBJ2-7; 11 bases line up with TRBD2. The CDR3 consists of 16 residues. Germline V gives CDR1 MNHEY, CDR2 SVGAGI. J was trimmed by 2 bases and V by 4 bases; bases with no gene match: 7. CDR3: CASSSPGLAVTYEQYF. DNA for the CDR3: TGTGCCAGCAGTTCACCGGGACTAGCGGTAACCTACGAGCAGTACTTC.

This clone was observed a handful of times. The chain joins TRBV7-2 to TRBJ2-7, with TRBD2 matching over 14 bases. V lost 3 bases and J lost 2; bases outside the gene matches: 6. The CDR3 runs 17 residues. Germline CDR1 is SGHTA and CDR2 is FQGNSA. The CDR3 DNA is TGTGCCAGCAGCTTGGAGACGACTAGCGGGAGGGCCTACGAGCAGTACTTC. Its protein product is CASSLETTSGRAYEQYF.

This clone was detected only a few times. V and J are TRBV7-9 and TRBJ2-7; TRBD1 agrees at 11 bases. The CDR3 has 14 residues. After removal of 5 bases from V and 5 bases from J, the junction contained 5 bases not matched to a gene. CDR1 and CDR2 from the germline V gene are SEHNR and FQNEAQ (reference sequence). CDR3 protein: CASSRRTGGNEQYF. As DNA, the CDR3 is TGTGCCAGCAGCCGCCGGACAGGGGGCAACGAGCAGTACTTC.

V and J are TRBV3-1 (or the pseudogene TRBV3-2) and TRBJ1-6, with D possibly matching TRBD1 (6 bases). Trimming removed 6 bases at V and 0 bases at J, with 15 bases between. Germline V gene data show CDR1 as LGHDT and CDR2 as YNNKEL (reference sequence). The CDR3 is 17 residues long. The CDR3 DNA is TGTGCCAGCAGTGCCGGGACACTGAGCTCCTATAATTCACCCCTCCACTTT. Protein product: CASSAGTLSSYNSPLHF.

V gene TRBV23-1 combines with J gene TRBJ2-2; perhaps TRBD1 as D (6 bases). TRBV23-1 is identified as an open reading frame with a role that is uncertain. The CDR3 loop spans 15 amino acids. V lost 1 base and J lost 3, with 9 bases in between. CDR3 coding DNA: TGCGCCAGCAGTCAATATCCAGGGGACACCGGGGAGCTGTTTTTT. Amino acids: CASSQYPGDTGELFF.